A selection of T cell receptor beta chains follows, all from one sample in a study of long-term antiretroviral therapy in people with HIV. TCRdb's table, derived via immunoSEQ multiplex PCR, lists solely in-frame clones and lacks some. Altogether more than 20,000 clones are present, 81% being singletons, with the ten largest covering 4.5% to 6%. The source material was unsorted PBMCs, sampled 4.4 years after starting antiretroviral therapy. These receptors came from a man younger than 40 with HIV. Each CDR3 is given with its conserved first and last residue. Each record gives: J gene, V gene, CDR3 protein.

>TRBJ2-5|TRBV5-6
CASNDKGWYQETQYF
>TRBJ2-6|TRBV2
CASSEASGSHPGANVLTF
>TRBJ2-7|TRBV28
CASSFGVGGYEQYF
>TRBJ2-1|TRBV9
CASRPSGTSFEQFF
>TRBJ2-1|TRBV9
CASSVGTGPYNEQFF
>TRBJ2-7|TRBV14
CASSHPGQGAYEQYF
>TRBJ2-7|TRBV5-5
CASSWDRLSSYEQYF
>TRBJ1-4|TRBV5-4
CASSPDGTGNNEKLFF
>TRBJ2-2|TRBV5-4
CASSLVGGQGRTGELFF
>TRBJ1-1|TRBV7-9
CASSLGDRGTAFF
>TRBJ2-5|TRBV29-1
CSGAGGQLNQETQYF
>TRBJ2-7|TRBV11-1
CASSLNHLKRENAYEQYF
>TRBJ1-5|TRBV4-2
CASSQDRGSNQPQHF
>TRBJ2-1|TRBV7-8
CASSLVLAGGVLGEQFF
>TRBJ1-2|TRBV6-6
CASSRQGANYGYTF
>TRBJ2-1|TRBV2
CASSPVRLAGWYNEQFF
>TRBJ2-3|TRBV5-6
CASRSRGADTQYF
>TRBJ2-2|TRBV6-5
CASSPAVMNTGELFF
>TRBJ2-5|TRBV7-9
CASSLEGPGLGTQYF
>TRBJ2-1|TRBV28
CASTFGGRGSYNEQFF
>TRBJ1-1|TRBV27
CASSLGGANTEAFF
>TRBJ2-5|TRBV15
CATSSPDDPIETQYF
>TRBJ1-1|TRBV5-8
CASSRGQTNTEAFF
>TRBJ1-2|TRBV19
CASRTGQPIGYTF
>TRBJ2-2|TRBV9
CASSAPWTDVTGELFF
>TRBJ2-5|TRBV5-1
CASSLEVTGQETQYF
>TRBJ1-4|TRBV6-1
CASSEGQSLNEKLFF
>TRBJ2-7|TRBV27
CASSPSTPYEQYF
>TRBJ1-4|TRBV5-6
CASSLGPAATNEKLFF
>TRBJ2-6|TRBV7-9
CASSLAKGAGANVLTF
>TRBJ2-1|TRBV4-3
CASSQTSGSYNEQFF
>TRBJ1-2|TRBV5-1
CASSLDRGFDGYTF
>TRBJ1-2|TRBV19
CASSTKRDNYGYTF
>TRBJ2-2|TRBV2
CASTGLNTGELFF
>TRBJ2-7|TRBV19
CASSIRGDDEQYF
>TRBJ1-2|TRBV6-5
CASSPATGTDGYTF
>TRBJ2-1|TRBV27
CASSLWASGGNEQFF
>TRBJ2-1|TRBV13
CASSLGTSASSYNEQFF
>TRBJ1-5|TRBV4-1
CASSQEMSLSAGHF
>TRBJ1-2|TRBV27
CASSSRDRAYGYTF
>TRBJ2-1|TRBV28
CASSLSLGGGRYNEQFF
>TRBJ2-7|TRBV7-9
CASEMGGGYEQYF
>TRBJ2-7|TRBV13
CASSPDRVGYEQYF
>TRBJ2-7|TRBV4-1
CASSQTDSAYEQYF
>TRBJ1-1|TRBV29-1
CSAQDYEAFF
>TRBJ1-1|TRBV19
CASRVGTEAFF
>TRBJ2-1|TRBV18
CASSPPTSGGGARYEQFF
>TRBJ2-7|TRBV27
CASSYQGAGYEQYF
>TRBJ1-2|TRBV2
CASMSTDNDYGYTF